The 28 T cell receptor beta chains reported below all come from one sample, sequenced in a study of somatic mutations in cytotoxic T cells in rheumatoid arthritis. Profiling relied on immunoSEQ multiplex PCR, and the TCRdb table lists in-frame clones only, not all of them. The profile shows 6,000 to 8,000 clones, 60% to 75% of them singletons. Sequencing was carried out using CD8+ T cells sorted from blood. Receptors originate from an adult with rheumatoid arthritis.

DNA for the CDR3: TGCGCCAGCAGCGCAAGCGGGGGGTCTTACAATGAGCAGTTCTTC. Its protein is CASSASGGSYNEQFF. The rearrangement joins TRBV5-1 to TRBJ2-1, with 9 bases matching TRBD2. Germline trimming cut 4 bases from V and 4 bases from J; bases unmatched to any gene: 6. CDR1 and CDR2 from the germline V gene are SGHRS and YFSETQ. The CDR3 runs to 15 residues. Full variable domain (outside the CDR3, taken from reference TRBV5-1 and TRBJ2-1): KAGVTQTPRYLIKTRGQQVTLSCSPISGHRSVSWYQQTPGQGLQFLFEYFSETQRNKGNFPGRFSGRQFSNSRSEMNVSTLELGDSALYLCASSASGGSYNEQFFGPGTRLTVL.

CDR3 DNA: TGTGCCACCAGCAGGGGGGGGCAGCAGGATCAGCCCCAGCATTTT. Its protein product is CATSRGGQQDQPQHF. The chain links TRBV15 to TRBJ1-5; perhaps TRBD1 as D (6 bases). The CDR3 is 15 residues long. Trimming removed 3 bases from V and 5 bases from J, with 14 bases in between. CDR1 is LNHNV and CDR2 is YYDKDF in the germline V gene (reference sequence). Based on the CDR3 plus reference TRBV15 and TRBJ1-5, the full variable domain is DAMVIQNPRYQVTQFGKPVTLSCSQTLNHNVMYWYQQKSSQAPKLLFHYYDKDFNNEADTPDNFQSRRPNTSFCFLDIRSPGLGDTAMYLCATSRGGQQDQPQHFGDGTRLSIL.

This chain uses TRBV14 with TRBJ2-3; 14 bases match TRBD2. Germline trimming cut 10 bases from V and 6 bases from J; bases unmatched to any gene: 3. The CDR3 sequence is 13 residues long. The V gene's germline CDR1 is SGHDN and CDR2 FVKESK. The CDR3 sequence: CATRTSGGDTQYF. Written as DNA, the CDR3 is TGTGCCACCCGGACTAGCGGGGGGGATACGCAGTATTTT.

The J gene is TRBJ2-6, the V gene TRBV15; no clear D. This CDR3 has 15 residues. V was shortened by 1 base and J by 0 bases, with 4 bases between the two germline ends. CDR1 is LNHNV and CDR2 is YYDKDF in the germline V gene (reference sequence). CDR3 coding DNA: TGTGCCACCAGCAGAGTAAGCTCTGGGGCCAACGTCCTGACTTTC. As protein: CATSRVSSGANVLTF.

The CDR3 DNA reads TGTGCCAGCAGCTTAGTAGGGCAGTTTGCAGATACGCAGTATTTT. Its translation is CASSLVGQFADTQYF. The V gene is TRBV7-8, the J gene TRBJ2-3; D gene uncertain. CDR1 is SGHVS, CDR2 FQNEAQ, per germline. The V and J ends lost 1 base and 4 bases respectively, with 12 bases between them. The CDR3 sequence is 15 residues long. The variable domain in full, with the rest retrieved from reference TRBV7-8 and TRBJ2-3, is GAGVSQSPRYKVAKRGQDVALRCDPISGHVSLFWYQQALGQGPEFLTYFQNEAQLDKSGLPSDRFFAERPEGSVSTLKIQRTQQEDSAVYLCASSLVGQFADTQYFGPGTRLTVL.

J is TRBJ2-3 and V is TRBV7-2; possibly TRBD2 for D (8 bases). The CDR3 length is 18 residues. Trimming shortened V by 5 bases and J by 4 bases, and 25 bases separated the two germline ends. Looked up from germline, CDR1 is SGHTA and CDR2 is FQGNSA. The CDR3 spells CASSQRGLSGGWSDTQYF. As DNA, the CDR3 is TGTGCCAGCAGCCAAAGGGGGCTGAGCGGGGGTTGGTCAGATACGCAGTATTTT.

In nucleotides, the CDR3 is TGTGCCAGCAGCTTTAGGGGGGAGGACATTCAGTACTTC. It translates to CASSFRGEDIQYF. The chain couples TRBV7-9 to TRBJ2-4, with D possibly being TRBD1 or TRBD2 (6 bases each). CDR1 is SEHNR, CDR2 FQNEAQ, per germline (reference sequence). CDR3 size: 13 residues. Trimming removed 3 bases at V and 8 bases at J, with 11 bases between.

The CDR3: CASTGTMGSDTQYF. The DNA of the CDR3 is TGTGCCAGCACCGGAACCATGGGATCAGATACGCAGTATTTT. The chain uses TRBV5-5 and TRBJ2-3; D is unclear. Trimming cost V 6 bases and J 4 bases, with 15 bases left between them. Germline lookup yields CDR1 SGHKS and CDR2 YYEKEE (reference sequence). The CDR3 length is 14 residues.

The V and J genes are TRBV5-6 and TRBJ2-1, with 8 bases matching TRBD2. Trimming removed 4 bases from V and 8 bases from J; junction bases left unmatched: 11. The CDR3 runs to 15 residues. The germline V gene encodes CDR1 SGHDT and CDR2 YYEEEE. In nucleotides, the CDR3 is TGTGCCAGCAGCCTAGGGCTCCGGGAGGGCCATGAGCAGTTCTTC. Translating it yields CASSLGLREGHEQFF. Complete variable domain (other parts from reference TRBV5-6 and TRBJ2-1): DAGVTQSPTHLIKTRGQQVTLRCSPKSGHDTVSWYQQALGQGPQFIFQYYEEEERQRGNFPDRFSGHQFPNYSSELNVNALLLGDSALYLCASSLGLREGHEQFFGPGTRLTVL.

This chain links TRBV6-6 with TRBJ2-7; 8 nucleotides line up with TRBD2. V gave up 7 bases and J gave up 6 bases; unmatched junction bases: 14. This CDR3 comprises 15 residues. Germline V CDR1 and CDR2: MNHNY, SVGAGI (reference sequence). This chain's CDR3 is CASTDGLASRPEQYF. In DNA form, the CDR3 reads TGTGCCAGCACCGACGGACTAGCCTCTAGACCCGAGCAGTACTTC.

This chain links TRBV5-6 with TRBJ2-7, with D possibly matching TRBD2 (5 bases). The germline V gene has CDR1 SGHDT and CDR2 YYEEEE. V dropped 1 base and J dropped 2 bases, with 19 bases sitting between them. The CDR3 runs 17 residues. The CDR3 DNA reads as TGTGCCAGCAGCTTGTTTCGTTGGACTGACCGAGCCTACGAGCAGTACTTC. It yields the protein CASSLFRWTDRAYEQYF.

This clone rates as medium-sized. In nucleotides, the CDR3 is TGTGCCATCAGTGTAGGGGTCGAGCAGTACTTC. It yields the protein CAISVGVEQYF. This chain uses TRBV10-3 with TRBJ2-7; possible D gene TRBD1, 5 bases. With 4 bases removed from V and 6 bases from J, the gap between germline ends came to 7 bases. Germline V gene data show CDR1 as ENHRY and CDR2 as SYGVKD. This CDR3 region has 11 residues.

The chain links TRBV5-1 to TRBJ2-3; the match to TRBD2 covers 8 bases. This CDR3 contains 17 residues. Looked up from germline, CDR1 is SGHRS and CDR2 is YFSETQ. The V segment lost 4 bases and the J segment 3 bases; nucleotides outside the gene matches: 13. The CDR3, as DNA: TGCGCCAGCAGCACCGGGACTAGATCATCGGTGACAGATACGCAGTATTTT. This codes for CASSTGTRSSVTDTQYF.

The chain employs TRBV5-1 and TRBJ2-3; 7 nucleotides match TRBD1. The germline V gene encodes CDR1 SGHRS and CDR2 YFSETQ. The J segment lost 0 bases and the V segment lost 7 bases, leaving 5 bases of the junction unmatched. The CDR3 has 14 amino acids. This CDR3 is CASHQGVSTDTQYF. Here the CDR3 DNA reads TGCGCCAGCCACCAGGGGGTTAGCACAGATACGCAGTATTTT.

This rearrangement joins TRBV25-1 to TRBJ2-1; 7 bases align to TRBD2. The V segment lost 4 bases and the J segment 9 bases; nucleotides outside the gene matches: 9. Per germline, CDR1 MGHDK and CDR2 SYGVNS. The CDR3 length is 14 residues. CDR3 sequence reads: CASSASGEIGEQFF. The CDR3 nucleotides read TGTGCCAGCAGTGCCAGCGGGGAAATCGGTGAGCAGTTCTTC.

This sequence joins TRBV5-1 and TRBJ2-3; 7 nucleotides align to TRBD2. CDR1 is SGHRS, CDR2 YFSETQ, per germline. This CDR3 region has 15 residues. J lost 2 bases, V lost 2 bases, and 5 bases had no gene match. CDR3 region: CASSFRGLPTDTQYF. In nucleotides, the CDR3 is TGCGCCAGCAGCTTTCGGGGACTACCCACAGATACGCAGTATTTT.

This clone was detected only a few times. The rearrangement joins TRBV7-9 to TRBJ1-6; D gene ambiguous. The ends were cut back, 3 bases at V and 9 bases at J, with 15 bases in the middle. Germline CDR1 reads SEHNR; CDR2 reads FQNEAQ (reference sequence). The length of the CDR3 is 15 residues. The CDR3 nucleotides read TGTGCCAGCAGCTTCGGGAGGACCCAAGGTTCACCCCTCCACTTT. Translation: CASSFGRTQGSPLHF.

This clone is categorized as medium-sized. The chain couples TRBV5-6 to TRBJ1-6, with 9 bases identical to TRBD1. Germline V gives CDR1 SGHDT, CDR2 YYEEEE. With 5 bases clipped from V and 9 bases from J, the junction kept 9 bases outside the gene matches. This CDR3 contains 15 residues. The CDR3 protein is CASSSPGQGFSPLHF. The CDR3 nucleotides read TGTGCCAGCAGTTCCCCGGGACAGGGCTTTTCACCCCTCCACTTT.

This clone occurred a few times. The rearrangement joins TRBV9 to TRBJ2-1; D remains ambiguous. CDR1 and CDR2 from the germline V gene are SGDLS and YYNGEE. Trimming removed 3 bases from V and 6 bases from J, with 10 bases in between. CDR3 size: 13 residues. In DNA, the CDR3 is TGTGCCAGCAGCGAGAGCCCGCCCAATGAGCAGTTCTTC. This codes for CASSESPPNEQFF.

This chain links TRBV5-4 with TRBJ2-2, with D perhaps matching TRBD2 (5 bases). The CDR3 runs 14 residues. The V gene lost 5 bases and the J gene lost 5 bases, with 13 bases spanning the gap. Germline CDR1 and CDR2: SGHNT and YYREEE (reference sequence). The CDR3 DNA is TGTGCCAGCAGTTTCGGGATGGAGACCGGGGAGCTGTTTTTT. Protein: CASSFGMETGELFF.

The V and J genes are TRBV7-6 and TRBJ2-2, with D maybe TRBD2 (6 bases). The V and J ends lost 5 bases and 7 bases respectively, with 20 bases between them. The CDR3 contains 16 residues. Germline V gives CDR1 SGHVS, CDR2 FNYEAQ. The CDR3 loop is CASSGPEGSKGGELFF. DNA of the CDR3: TGTGCCAGCAGCGGACCGGAGGGCTCTAAGGGCGGGGAGCTGTTTTTT.

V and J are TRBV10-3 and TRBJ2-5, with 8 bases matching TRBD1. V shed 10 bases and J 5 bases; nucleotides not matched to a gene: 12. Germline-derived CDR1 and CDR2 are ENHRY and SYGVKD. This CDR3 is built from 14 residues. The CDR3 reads CATLDQGARETQYF. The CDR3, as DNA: TGTGCCACCCTAGACCAGGGGGCGCGGGAGACCCAGTACTTC.

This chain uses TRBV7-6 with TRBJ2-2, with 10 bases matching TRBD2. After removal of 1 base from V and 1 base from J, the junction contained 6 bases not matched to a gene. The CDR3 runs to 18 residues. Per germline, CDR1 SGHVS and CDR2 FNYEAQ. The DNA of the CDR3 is TGTGCCAGCAGCTTAGTTCCTAGCGGGGGATTGAACACCGGGGAGCTGTTTTTT. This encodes CASSLVPSGGLNTGELFF.

In nucleotides, the CDR3 is TGTGCCAGCAGAAGAGCGGGGGGAGGTGTAAATGAGCAGTTCTTC. It is translated as CASRRAGGGVNEQFF. V is TRBV7-9 and J is TRBJ2-1; 9 bases map to TRBD2. The germline gives CDR1 SEHNR, CDR2 FQNEAQ (reference sequence). The ends lost 6 bases at V and 7 bases at J; junction bases unmatched: 10. CDR3 length equals 15 residues.

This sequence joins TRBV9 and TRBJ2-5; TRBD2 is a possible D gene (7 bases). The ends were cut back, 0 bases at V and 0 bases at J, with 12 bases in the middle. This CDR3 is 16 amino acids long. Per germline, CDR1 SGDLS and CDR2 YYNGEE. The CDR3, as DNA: TGTGCCAGCAGCGTAGAGGGGGGGGACTACCAAGAGACCCAGTACTTC. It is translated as CASSVEGGDYQETQYF.

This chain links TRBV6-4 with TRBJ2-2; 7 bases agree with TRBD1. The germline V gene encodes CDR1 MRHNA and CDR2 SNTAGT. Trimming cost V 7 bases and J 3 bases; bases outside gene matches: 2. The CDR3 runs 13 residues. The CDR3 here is CASKTGDTGELFF. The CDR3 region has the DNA TGTGCCAGCAAAACAGGGGACACCGGGGAGCTGTTTTTT.

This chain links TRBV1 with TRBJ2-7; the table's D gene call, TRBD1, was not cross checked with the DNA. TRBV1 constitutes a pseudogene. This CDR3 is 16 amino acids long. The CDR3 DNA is TGCACCAGCAGCCCTACCCGGACAGGGGATTCCTACGAGCAGTACTTC. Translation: CTSSPTRTGDSYEQYF.

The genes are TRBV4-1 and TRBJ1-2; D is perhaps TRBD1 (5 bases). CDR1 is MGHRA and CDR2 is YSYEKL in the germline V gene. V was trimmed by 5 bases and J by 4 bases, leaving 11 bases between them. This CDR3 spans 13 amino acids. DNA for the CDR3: TGCGCCAGCAGCTCCCACGACAGCTATGGCTACACCTTC. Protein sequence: CASSSHDSYGYTF.